This T cell receptor (beta chain) stems from a study of identical twins. Study-level results: Diverse VJ usage suggested most zero-insertion clonotypes were not invariant T cells. Twin pairs had excess sharing that was weaker in beta out-of-frame sequences. Without tracking the same donors, conclusions rested on cross-sectional statistical analysis.

Per the germline V gene, CDR1 is GTSNPN and CDR2 is SVGIG (reference sequence). Trimming at V came to 1 base and at J to 7 bases, leaving 12 bases not matched to a gene. The CDR3 consists of 16 residues. This clonotype was seen a few times. Its matching antigen is unknown. A universal primer site arose from template switching, and cDNA bore unique molecular identifiers. MiXCR was run by TCRdb on the 5' RACE reads, yielding one entry per CDR3 protein. The top ten clones hold approximately 6.6% of a sample with around 290,000 distinct CDR3 sequences, roughly 10% of them seen once. These data were also reused for a study on yellow fever vaccine responses in identical twins.

The source material was CD8+ T cells sorted from blood. The TCR was taken from a woman younger than 30 in good health. This chain joins TRBV30 and TRBJ2-2; 7 nucleotides agree with TRBD1. CDR3 loop: CAWSEGHTGVHGELFF. The CDR3 nucleotides read TGTGCCTGGAGTGAGGGACATACAGGGGTACACGGGGAGCTGTTTTTT. The entire variable domain, with the rest obtained from reference TRBV30 and TRBJ2-2, is as follows: SQTIHQWPATLVQPVGSPLSLECTVEGTSNPNLYWYRQAAGRGLQLLFYSVGIGQISSEVPQNLSASRPQDRQFILSSKKLLLSDSGFYLCAWSEGHTGVHGELFFGEGSRLTVL.